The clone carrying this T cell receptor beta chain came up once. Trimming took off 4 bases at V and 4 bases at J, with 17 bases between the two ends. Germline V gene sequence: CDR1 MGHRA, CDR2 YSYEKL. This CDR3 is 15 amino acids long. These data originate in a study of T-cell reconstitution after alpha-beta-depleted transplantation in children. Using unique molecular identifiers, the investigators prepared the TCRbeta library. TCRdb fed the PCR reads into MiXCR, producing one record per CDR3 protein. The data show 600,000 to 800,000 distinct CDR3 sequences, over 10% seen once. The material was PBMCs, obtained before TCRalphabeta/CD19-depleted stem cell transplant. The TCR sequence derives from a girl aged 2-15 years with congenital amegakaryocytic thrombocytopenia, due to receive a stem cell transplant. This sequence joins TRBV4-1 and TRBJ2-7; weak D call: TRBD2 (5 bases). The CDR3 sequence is CASSPQTGGGYEQYF. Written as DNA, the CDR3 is TGCGCCAGCAGCCCCCAAACTGGCGGAGGATACGAGCAGTACTTC.